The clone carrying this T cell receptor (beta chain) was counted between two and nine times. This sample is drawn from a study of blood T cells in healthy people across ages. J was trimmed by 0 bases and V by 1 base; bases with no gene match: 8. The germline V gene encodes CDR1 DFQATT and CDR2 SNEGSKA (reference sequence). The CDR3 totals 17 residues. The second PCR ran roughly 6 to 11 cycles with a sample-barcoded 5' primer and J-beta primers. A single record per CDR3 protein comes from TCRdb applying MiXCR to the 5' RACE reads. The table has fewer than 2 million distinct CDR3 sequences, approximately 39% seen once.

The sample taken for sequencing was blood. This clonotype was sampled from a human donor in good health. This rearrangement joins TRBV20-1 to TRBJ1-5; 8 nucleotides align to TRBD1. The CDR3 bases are TGCAGTGCTAGAGCCGGGACAGGATATTATAGCAATCAGCCCCAGCATTTT. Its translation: CSARAGTGYYSNQPQHF.